This TCR beta chain was identified during a study of shared clonotypes between healthy human individuals. The wider study: The study used three CD4 naive, three CD4 memory, two CD8 naive and one CD8 memory plate per donor.

On this clone: Its antigen is as yet unknown.

Only in-frame clones appear in the TCRdb table, and some are missing; sequencing was by immunoSEQ multiplex PCR. The sample lists 2 million to 2.5 million clones, about 92% occurring once. Naive CD8 populations comprised CD45RO-negative cells positively selected for CCR7, excluding terminally differentiated effector memory CD45RA+ cells. Study results and caveats: The naive CD4 repertoires of several donors were compared, and about 5% of clonotypes were shared.

V was shortened by 2 bases and J by 0 bases, with 14 bases between the two germline ends. From germline, CDR1 is SGHAT and CDR2 FQNNGV. This CDR3 region has 16 residues. The receptor's source is a man aged 18 to 29 in good health. Some clones in this sample may be carry-over from other donors' samples. The V and J genes are TRBV11-2 and TRBJ2-7, with D unresolved. The sample taken for sequencing was naive CD8+ T cells from PBMCs. The CDR3 is CASSLTPEALSYEQYF. The CDR3 DNA follows: TGTGCCAGCAGCTTAACCCCAGAGGCCCTCTCCTACGAGCAGTACTTC.